The present TCR beta chain was sequenced within a study of breast tumors, draining lymph nodes, adjacent tissues. J was trimmed by 2 bases and V by 5 bases; bases with no gene match: 5. This CDR3 has 15 residues. The germline V gene encodes CDR1 SGHAT and CDR2 FQNNGV. The table lists this clonotype with many counts. The antigen remains unidentified. TCRdb processed the multiplex PCR reads anew with MiXCR; each CDR3 protein has one entry. This sample yields some 52,000 distinct CDR3 sequences, of which 42% are seen a single time; about 10% belongs to the top ten. Points from the study as a whole: Findings are consistent with lymph node origin and intratumoral expansion of most tumor T cells. Tumors had less TCR diversity than lymph nodes, more than nontumor tissue.

The material sequenced was breast tumor tissue. The sequence came from a female donor with breast cancer. Some clones in this sample may be carry-over from other donors' samples. V gene TRBV11-2 combines with J gene TRBJ1-3, with 8 bases matching TRBD1. CDR3 amino acids: CASSRTTGAGNTIYF. CDR3 bases: TGTGCCAGCAGCCGGACGACAGGGGCTGGAAACACCATATATTTT.